The TCR beta chain described here comes from a study of T-cell reconstitution after alpha-beta-depleted transplantation in children. This clonotype has ten or more counts. There are 12 residues in the CDR3. The V end lost 7 bases, the J end lost 4 bases, and 10 bases lay between the germline ends. TCRbeta library preparation incorporated unique molecular identifiers. TCRdb re-called the PCR reads with MiXCR, one entry per CDR3 protein. This table has around 410,000 distinct CDR3 sequences, approximately 10% appearing once. This receptor was identified in a human donor who donated a stem cell graft to a child with acute myeloid leukemia. The source was PBMCs from the stem cell graft donor, collected from the stem cell graft. V gene TRBV12-3 or TRBV12-4 combines with J gene TRBJ2-5; tentatively, D is TRBD2 (6 bases). The CDR3 here is CASTMEGETQYF. CDR3 DNA sequence: TGTGCCAGCACCATGGAGGGAGAGACCCAGTACTTC.